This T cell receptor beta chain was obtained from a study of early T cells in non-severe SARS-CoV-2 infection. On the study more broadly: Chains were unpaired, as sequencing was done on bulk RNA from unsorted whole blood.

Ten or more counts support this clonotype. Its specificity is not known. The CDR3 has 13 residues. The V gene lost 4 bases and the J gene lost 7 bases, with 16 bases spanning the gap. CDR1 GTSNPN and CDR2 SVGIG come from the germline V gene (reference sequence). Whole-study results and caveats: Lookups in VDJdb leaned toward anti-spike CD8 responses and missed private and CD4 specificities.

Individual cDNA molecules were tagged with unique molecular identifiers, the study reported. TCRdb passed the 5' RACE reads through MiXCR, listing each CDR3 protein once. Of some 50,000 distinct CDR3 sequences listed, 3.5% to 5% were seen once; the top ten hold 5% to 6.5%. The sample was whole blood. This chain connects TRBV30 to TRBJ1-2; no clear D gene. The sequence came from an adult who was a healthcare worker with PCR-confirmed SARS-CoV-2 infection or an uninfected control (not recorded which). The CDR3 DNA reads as TGTGCCTGGATGGACCTTTCCCCTTTTGGCTACACCTTC. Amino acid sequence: CAWMDLSPFGYTF.